The 13 T cell receptor beta chains in this list originate from one sample, sequenced in a study of cytomegalovirus exposure and HLA in healthy donors. The PCR used 60 Vbeta and 13 Jbeta primers. Libraries were prepared by immunoSEQ multiplex PCR; TCRdb keeps only in-frame clonotypes and omits some of them. The table lists about 200,000 clones, around 79% of them singletons, with 3.5% to 5% in the top ten. Input material: PBMCs. The source is a woman in her twenties or thirties in good health and CMV-seropositive.

The chain is built from TRBV7-6 and TRBJ2-5; perhaps TRBD2 as D (6 bases). The V end lost 5 bases, the J end lost 4 bases, and 11 bases lay between the germline ends. The CDR3 runs 13 residues. The germline gives CDR1 SGHVS, CDR2 FNYEAQ. Here the CDR3 reads CASSGTQGETQYF. The CDR3 bases are TGTGCCAGCAGCGGGACTCAGGGAGAGACCCAGTACTTC.

J is TRBJ2-7 and V is TRBV7-9; D gene uncertain. V was cut by 7 bases and J by 0 bases, with 10 bases left in between. Germline CDR1 is SEHNR and CDR2 is FQNEAQ (reference sequence). This CDR3 has 13 residues. The DNA of the CDR3 is TGTGCCAGCACCTTGGGCCACTCCTACGAGCAGTACTTC. It codes for CASTLGHSYEQYF.

CDR3 in amino acids: CASSKTGLGIYGYTF. CDR3 bases: TGTGCCAGCAGCAAAACAGGGTTGGGAATCTATGGCTACACCTTC. The chain recombines TRBV7-2 with TRBJ1-2; D is perhaps TRBD1 (6 bases). Germline CDR1 and CDR2: SGHTA and FQGNSA. V was cut by 5 bases and J by 4 bases, with 17 bases left in between. The CDR3 covers 15 residues.

This chain links TRBV5-1 with TRBJ2-7, with 9 positions matching TRBD1. The ends lost 4 bases at V and 6 bases at J; junction bases unmatched: 5. CDR1 and CDR2 from the germline V gene are SGHRS and YFSETQ. The CDR3 runs 13 residues. CDR3 in DNA: TGCGCCAGCAGCACCGGACAGGGGCTCGAGCAGTACTTC. Translating gives CASSTGQGLEQYF.

The chain uses TRBV5-1 and TRBJ1-2, with D possibly matching TRBD1 (5 bases). V was pared by 0 bases and J by 0 bases, with 12 bases between. The CDR3 is 16 amino acids. The germline CDR1 and CDR2 sequences are SGHRS and YFSETQ. For the CDR3, the DNA is TGCGCCAGCAGCTTGGTTACAGGAAGATCTAACTATGGCTACACCTTC. It codes for CASSLVTGRSNYGYTF. Variable domain in full (rest from reference TRBV5-1 and TRBJ1-2): KAGVTQTPRYLIKTRGQQVTLSCSPISGHRSVSWYQQTPGQGLQFLFEYFSETQRNKGNFPGRFSGRQFSNSRSEMNVSTLELGDSALYLCASSLVTGRSNYGYTFGSGTRLTVV.

This clone has a single count. The chain has TRBV12-5 and TRBJ2-7; D possibly corresponds to TRBD1 (6 bases). This CDR3 has 14 amino acids. V was trimmed by 3 bases and J by 1 base, leaving 10 bases between them. CDR1 and CDR2 from the germline V gene are LGHNT and FRNRAP. The DNA for the CDR3 is TGTGCTAGTGGTTTTGGGGGCCCTTCCTACGAGCAGTACTTC. This sequence encodes CASGFGGPSYEQYF.

The table lists this clone with a count of one. This chain joins TRBV4-1 and TRBJ2-5; D is ambiguous. This CDR3 comprises 14 residues. Deletions cut 3 bases from V and 0 bases from J, with 8 bases between. Germline CDR1 is MGHRA and CDR2 is YSYEKL. The CDR3 protein is CASSQGANQETQYF. CDR3 nucleotides: TGCGCCAGCAGCCAGGGCGCAAACCAAGAGACCCAGTACTTC.

V usage is TRBV10-3 and J usage is TRBJ2-3; 9 nucleotides align to TRBD2. With V trimmed by 0 bases and J by 7 bases, 8 bases remained unmatched. This CDR3 is 16 amino acids long. Germline CDR1 ENHRY, CDR2 SYGVKD. This CDR3 is CAISESTSGRVNTQYF. The CDR3 bases are TGTGCCATCAGTGAGTCGACTAGCGGACGGGTAAATACGCAGTATTTT.

The chain is built from TRBV4-2 and TRBJ2-1, with TRBD1 matching 8 bases. CDR3 length: 19 residues. Germline V gives CDR1 LGHNA, CDR2 YNFKEQ. J lost 7 bases, V lost 0 bases, and 17 bases had no gene match. The CDR3 is CASSQDRVIGQGQANEQFF. The CDR3 nucleotides read TGTGCCAGCAGCCAAGATCGGGTAATTGGACAGGGACAAGCGAATGAGCAGTTCTTC.

This chain joins TRBV10-2 and TRBJ2-7, with D maybe TRBD2 (6 bases). This CDR3 region has 13 residues. The germline gives CDR1 WSHSY, CDR2 SAAADI. Trimming left V 11 bases short and J 5 bases short, with 19 bases between. The CDR3 region is CAAGTSWGHEQYF. CDR3 nucleotides: TGCGCCGCCGGCACTAGCTGGGGACACGAGCAGTACTTC.

The rearrangement links TRBV27 to TRBJ2-2; 10 bases agree with TRBD2. CDR1 and CDR2 from the germline V gene are MNHEY and SMNVEV (reference sequence). V trimming: 4 bases; J trimming: 1 base; junction bases outside the gene matches: 15. The CDR3 is 20 amino acids. The CDR3, as DNA: TGTGCCAGCAGTTCACTACCGGGGGTAGCGGGGGGCGGGAACACCGGGGAGCTGTTTTTT. Amino acids: CASSSLPGVAGGGNTGELFF.

The rearrangement links TRBV29-1 to TRBJ2-2; the D is unclear. The CDR3 length is 15 residues. Trimming took off 4 bases at V and 0 bases at J, with 12 bases between the two ends. The germline CDR1 and CDR2 sequences are SQVTM and ANQGSEA. The CDR3 DNA reads TGCAGCGTTGTCTCATCTAAACCGAACACCGGGGAGCTGTTTTTT. The encoded protein is CSVVSSKPNTGELFF.

The genes are TRBV18 and TRBJ1-1; D is perhaps TRBD1 (6 bases). Deletions cut 4 bases from V and 1 base from J, with 13 bases between. The CDR3 totals 15 residues. Germline V gives CDR1 KGHSH, CDR2 LQKENI. The CDR3 nucleotides read TGTGCCAGCTCACTGTACCCGGGACAGAACACTGAAGCTTTCTTT. It encodes CASSLYPGQNTEAFF.